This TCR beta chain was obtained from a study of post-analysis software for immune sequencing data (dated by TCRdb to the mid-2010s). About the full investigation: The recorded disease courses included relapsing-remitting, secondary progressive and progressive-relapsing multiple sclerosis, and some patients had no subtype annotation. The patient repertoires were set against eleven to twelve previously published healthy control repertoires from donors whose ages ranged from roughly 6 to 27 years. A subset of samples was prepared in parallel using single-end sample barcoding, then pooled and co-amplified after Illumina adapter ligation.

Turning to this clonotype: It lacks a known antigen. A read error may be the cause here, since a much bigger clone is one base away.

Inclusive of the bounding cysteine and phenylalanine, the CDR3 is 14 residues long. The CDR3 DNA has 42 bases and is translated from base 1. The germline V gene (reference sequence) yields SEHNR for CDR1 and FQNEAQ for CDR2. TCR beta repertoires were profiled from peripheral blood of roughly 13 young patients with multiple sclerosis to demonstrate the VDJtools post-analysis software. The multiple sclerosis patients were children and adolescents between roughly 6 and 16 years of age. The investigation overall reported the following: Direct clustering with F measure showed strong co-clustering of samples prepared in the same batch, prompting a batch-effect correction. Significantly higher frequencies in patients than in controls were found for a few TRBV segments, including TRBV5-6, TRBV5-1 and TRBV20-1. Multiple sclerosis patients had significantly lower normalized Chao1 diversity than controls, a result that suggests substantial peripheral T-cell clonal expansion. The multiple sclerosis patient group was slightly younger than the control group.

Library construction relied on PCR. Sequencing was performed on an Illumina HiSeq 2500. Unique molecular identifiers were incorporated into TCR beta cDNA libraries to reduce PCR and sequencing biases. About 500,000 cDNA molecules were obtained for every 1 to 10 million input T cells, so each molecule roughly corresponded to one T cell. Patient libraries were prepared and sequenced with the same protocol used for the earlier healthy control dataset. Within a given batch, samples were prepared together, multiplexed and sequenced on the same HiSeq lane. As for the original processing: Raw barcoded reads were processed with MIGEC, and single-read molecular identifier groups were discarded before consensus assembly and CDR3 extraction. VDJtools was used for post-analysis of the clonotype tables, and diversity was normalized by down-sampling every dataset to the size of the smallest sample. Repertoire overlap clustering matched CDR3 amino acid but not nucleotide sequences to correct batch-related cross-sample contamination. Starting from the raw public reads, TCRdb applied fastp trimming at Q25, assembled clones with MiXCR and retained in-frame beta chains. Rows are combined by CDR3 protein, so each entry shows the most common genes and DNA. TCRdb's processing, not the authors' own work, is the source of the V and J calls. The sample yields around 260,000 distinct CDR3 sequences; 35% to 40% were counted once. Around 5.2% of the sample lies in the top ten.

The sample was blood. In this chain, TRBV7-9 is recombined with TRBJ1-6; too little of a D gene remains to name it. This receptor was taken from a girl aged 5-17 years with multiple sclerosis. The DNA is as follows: TGTACCAGCAGCTCCGTCGCGGATAATTCACCCCTCCACTTT. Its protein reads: CTSSSVADNSPLHF.